One T cell receptor beta chain is described in this entry. The sample is drawn from a study of cytomegalovirus exposure and HLA in healthy donors. This CDR3 contains 14 residues. Trimming removed 1 base from V and 2 bases from J, with 9 bases in between. Germline assignment: CDR1 SGHRS and CDR2 YFSETQ. The PCR had 60 Vbeta and 13 Jbeta primers. Repertoires were generated with immunoSEQ multiplex PCR, while TCRdb's copy carries only in-frame clones and drops some. Of 100,000 to 150,000 clones listed, 78% are singletons. Sequences were obtained from PBMCs. The TCR was taken from a woman between 40 and 50 years old in good health and CMV-seronegative. This chain joins TRBV5-1 and TRBJ1-2, with D possibly TRBD1 on 6 matching bases. The CDR3 sequence: CASSLQDSNYGYTF. As DNA, the CDR3 is TGCGCCAGCAGCTTGCAGGACAGCAACTATGGCTACACCTTC.